This T cell receptor (beta chain) was observed in a study of control samples from healthy donors and cancer patients. Some clones are missing from TCRdb's copy, which holds only in-frame ones; the method was immunoSEQ multiplex PCR. The profile shows about 230,000 clones, about four fifths of them singletons. The J segment lost 1 base and the V segment lost 3 bases, leaving 3 bases of the junction unmatched. The V gene's germline CDR1 is MNHNS and CDR2 SASEGT. This CDR3 contains 15 residues. In its sample, this clone was seen once. This chain links TRBV6-1 with TRBJ2-1, with TRBD2 matching over 7 bases. This TCR was sampled from a woman aged 60-70 years with lung cancer. Sequenced material: PBMCs. CDR3: CASSEERGSYNEQFF. The CDR3 DNA reads TGTGCCAGCAGTGAGGAGCGGGGATCCTACAATGAGCAGTTCTTC.